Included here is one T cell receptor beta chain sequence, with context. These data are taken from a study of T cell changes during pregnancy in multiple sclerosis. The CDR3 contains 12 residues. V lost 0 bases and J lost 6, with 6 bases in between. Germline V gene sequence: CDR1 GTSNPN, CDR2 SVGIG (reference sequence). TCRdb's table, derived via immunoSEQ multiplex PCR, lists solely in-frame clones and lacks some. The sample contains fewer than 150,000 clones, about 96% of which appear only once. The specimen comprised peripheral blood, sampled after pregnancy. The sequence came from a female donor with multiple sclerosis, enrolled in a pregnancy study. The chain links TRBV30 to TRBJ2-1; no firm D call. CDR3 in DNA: TGTGCCTGGAGTGTCCGGAGCAATGAGCAGTTCTTC. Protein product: CAWSVRSNEQFF.